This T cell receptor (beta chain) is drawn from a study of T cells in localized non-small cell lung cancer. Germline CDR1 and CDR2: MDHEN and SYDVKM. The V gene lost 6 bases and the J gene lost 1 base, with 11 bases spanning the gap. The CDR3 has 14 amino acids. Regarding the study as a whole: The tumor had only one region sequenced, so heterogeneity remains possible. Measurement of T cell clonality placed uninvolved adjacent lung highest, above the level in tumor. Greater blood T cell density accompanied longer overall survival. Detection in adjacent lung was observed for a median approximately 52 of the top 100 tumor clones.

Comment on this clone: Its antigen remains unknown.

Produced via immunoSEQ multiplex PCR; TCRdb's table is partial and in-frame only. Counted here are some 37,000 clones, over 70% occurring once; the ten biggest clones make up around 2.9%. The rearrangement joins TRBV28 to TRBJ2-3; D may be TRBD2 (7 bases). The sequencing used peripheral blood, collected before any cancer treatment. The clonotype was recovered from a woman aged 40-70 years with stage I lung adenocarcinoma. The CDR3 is CASSPGGRTDTQYF. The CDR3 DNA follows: TGTGCCAGCAGCCCCGGGGGGCGCACAGATACGCAGTATTTT.